These 9 T cell receptor beta chains originate from one sample sequenced in a study of cytomegalovirus exposure and HLA in healthy donors. It was with 60 Vbeta and 13 Jbeta primers that the PCR ran. The repertoire was sequenced with immunoSEQ multiplex PCR; TCRdb's copy has only in-frame clones and lacks some. This table holds over 150,000 clones, about 82% found once. Specimen: PBMCs. These receptor sequences come from a woman aged 45-60 years in good health and CMV-seropositive.

The gene calls are TRBV5-1 and TRBJ2-2; possibly TRBD2 for D (5 bases). V was pared by 4 bases and J by 15 bases, with 19 bases between. Germline V gives CDR1 SGHRS, CDR2 YFSETQ. The length of the CDR3 is 13 residues. For the CDR3, the DNA is TGCGCCAGCAGCCGGACTCGAGTGGATAAAGTGTTTTTT. Translating gives CASSRTRVDKVFF.

The chain combines TRBV29-1 with TRBJ2-2, with a possible D match to TRBD1 (6 bases). This CDR3 has 16 amino acids. With 6 bases removed from V and 0 bases from J, the gap between germline ends came to 17 bases. The V gene's germline CDR1 is SQVTM and CDR2 ANQGSEA. In DNA form, the CDR3 reads TGCAGCGTCCCTTCCCGGACAGCCTCGAACACCGGGGAGCTGTTTTTT. This translates into CSVPSRTASNTGELFF.

V and J are TRBV7-8 and TRBJ2-7; D call uncertain. The CDR3 covers 15 residues. Per the germline V gene, CDR1 is SGHVS and CDR2 is FQNEAQ. V lost 6 bases and J 3 bases, leaving 18 bases between the germline ends. CDR3 in DNA: TGTGCCAGCAGTCATAGACAAGAAGAATTCTACGAGCAGTACTTC. As protein: CASSHRQEEFYEQYF. Full variable domain (rest looked up from reference TRBV7-8 and TRBJ2-7): GAGVSQSPRYKVAKRGQDVALRCDPISGHVSLFWYQQALGQGPEFLTYFQNEAQLDKSGLPSDRFFAERPEGSVSTLKIQRTQQEDSAVYLCASSHRQEEFYEQYFGPGTRLTVT.

The chain couples TRBV29-1 to TRBJ2-5, with 7 bases lining up with TRBD1. V dropped 4 bases and J dropped 11; count of bases not matched to a gene: 10. The CDR3 has 12 residues. Germline assignment: CDR1 SQVTM and CDR2 ANQGSEA. In DNA, the CDR3 is TGCAGCGTTGGCGCGGACAGGCGATCGCAGTACTTC. This translates into CSVGADRRSQYF. Drawing the rest from reference TRBV29-1 and TRBJ2-5, the complete variable domain is SAVISQKPSRDICQRGTSLTIQCQVDSQVTMMFWYRQQPGQSLTLIATANQGSEATYESGFVIDKFPISRPNLTFSTLTVSNMSPEDSSIYLCSVGADRRSQYFGPGTRLLVL.

CDR3 amino acids: CASTPQRTGGSGNYGYTF. The CDR3 nucleotides read TGTGCCAGCACCCCGCAACGGACAGGGGGTTCGGGTAACTATGGCTACACCTTC. The chain links TRBV18 to TRBJ1-2; 10 bases are shared with TRBD1. The germline V gene has CDR1 KGHSH and CDR2 LQKENI. Germline trimming cut 8 bases from V and 1 base from J; bases unmatched to any gene: 16. CDR3 size: 18 residues.

This rearrangement joins TRBV10-3 to TRBJ2-3; TRBD2 might be the D (6 bases). V shed 5 bases and J shed 0 bases, with 12 bases lying between them. The CDR3 spans 15 residues. Germline values: CDR1 ENHRY, CDR2 SYGVKD. The CDR3 loop reads CAISNLALSTDTQYF. The CDR3 bases are TGTGCCATCAGTAATCTAGCGTTGAGCACAGATACGCAGTATTTT.

The chain combines TRBV5-1 with TRBJ1-4; unclear D gene. The CDR3 has 14 amino acids. The V end lost 4 bases, the J end lost 6 bases, and 13 bases lay between the germline ends. The germline CDR1 and CDR2 sequences are SGHRS and YFSETQ. In DNA form, the CDR3 reads TGCGCCAGCAGCCCCGGGGTGGGCGATGAAAAACTGTTTTTT. Translating it yields CASSPGVGDEKLFF.

In its sample, this clone was seen once. The chain has TRBV2 and TRBJ2-5, with TRBD2 identical over 8 bases. Looked up from germline, CDR1 is SNHLY and CDR2 is FYNNEI. The CDR3 totals 14 residues. Trimming at V came to 6 bases and at J to 4 bases, leaving 7 bases not matched to a gene. CDR3: CASSKSGRGETQYF. The CDR3 DNA is TGTGCCAGCAGCAAAAGCGGGAGAGGAGAGACCCAGTACTTC. The variable domain in full, completed from reference TRBV2 and TRBJ2-5, reads EPEVTQTPSHQVTQMGQEVILRCVPISNHLYFYWYRQILGQKVEFLVSFYNNEISEKSEIFDDQFSVERPDGSNFTLKIRSTKLEDSAMYFCASSKSGRGETQYFGPGTRLLVL.

This clone came up a few times. The J gene is TRBJ2-7, the V gene TRBV5-4; the D is unclear. The CDR3 is made up of 11 amino acids. The germline CDR1 and CDR2 sequences are SGHNT and YYREEE (reference sequence). The V gene lost 2 bases and the J gene lost 3 bases, with 3 bases spanning the gap. CDR3 nucleotides: TGTGCCAGCAGCTTATACTACGAGCAGTACTTC. As protein: CASSLYYEQYF.